The clone carrying this TCR beta chain showed up many times. Its antigen is unknown. The sample belongs to a study of T cells in Graves' hyperthyroidism and ophthalmopathy. Study-wide findings and caveats: Ophthalmopathy prediction by the model preceded onset by a median approximately 6.1 months.

Patients with ophthalmopathy all had a Clinical Activity Score of at least 3, a NOSPECS grade of at least 4 and duration under 3 months. Fresh 10 ml peripheral blood yielded PBMCs. This CDR3 has 16 amino acids. V shed 1 base, J shed 7 bases, and the junction held 10 bases outside the gene matches. CDR1 is DFQATT, CDR2 SNEGSKA, per germline (reference sequence). The CDR3 regions of TCR beta were amplified from RNA transcripts. The HTBI set primed first-round TCR CDR3 RT-PCR. TCRdb itself ran the multiplex PCR reads through MiXCR, one entry per CDR3 protein. The table lists roughly 350,000 distinct CDR3 sequences, about 14% of them singletons.

Sequencing used blood. The receptor was isolated from a woman aged 25 to 39 with Graves' ophthalmopathy. The chain links TRBV20-1 to TRBJ2-2, with 9 bases identical to TRBD1. The CDR3: CSARGRRGGQGGELFF. DNA for the CDR3: TGCAGTGCTAGAGGTCGGCGAGGGGGACAGGGCGGGGAGCTGTTTTTT.